This T cell receptor (beta chain) was documented in a study of blood T cell repertoires in COVID-19 (dated by TCRdb to 2018 to 2021). Regarding the study in general: Collaborator samples came from the United States, Italy and Spain and covered acute and convalescent phases of COVID-19. The prospective study material was composed of cDNA or gDNA derived from T cells, B-cell-depleted T cells, or PBMCs. Deeply sampled blood TCRbeta repertoires from subjects exposed to, actively infected with, or recovered from COVID-19 were included in the dataset. The repertoires were made available in a free public database intended to serve as a resource for research on the immune response to SARS-CoV-2. Samples came from the ongoing ImmuneRACE study (first 160 participants) plus 1,254 subjects from 6 global collaborators. The sample metadata nearly always contained a de-identified subject ID, COVID-19 status, age in years and sex. Where HLA class I and class II types were available, the types were taken from metadata supplied by the sample provider, not from assay-based typing. The paper as a whole reports these results and caveats: How much clinical and demographic metadata was included differed by source and by participant, and the metadata was provided uncurated.

For this clone: It has no known antigen specificity. Base-call qualities are not available, and no considerably larger clone is one nucleotide away.

The CDR3 sequence holds 15 residues, the cysteine and phenylalanine included. Of all the DNA, just the CDR3 is kept, 45 bases in frame from base 1. The germline V gene gives CDR1 as SGHNT and CDR2 as YENEEA. V is pared back by 1 base and J by 0 bases, with 9 bases lying between the germline termini. TCRbeta CDR3 regions were amplified from genomic DNA by means of the immunoSEQ Assay, a bias-controlled multiplex PCR. For the original study's pipeline: The number of nucleated cells in each sample was estimated from the amplification of reference gene primers within the assay. To quantify the absolute abundance of each unique TCRbeta CDR3 rearrangement, sequence reads were collapsed and filtered. For each sample, productive Simpson clonality was calculated as the square root of Simpson's diversity index across productive rearrangements. TCRdb took this table from immuneACCESS and kept in-frame rearrangements with V and J called. Such tables lack part of the clones; where checked against another copy, unresolved V genes explain under half of the gap, and the rest is unexplained. The V and J calls and clone size were taken over from that table, and D and trimming were inferred from the DNA. The sample yields 110,000 or so clones; roughly 81% were counted once. The ten largest clonotypes hold under 11% of the sample.

Whole blood was collected in K2EDTA tubes by collaborating institutions according to the institutions' own protocols. For TCRbeta analysis, collaborator samples were shipped as frozen whole blood, as isolated PBMCs, or as DNA extracted from either sample type. The sequence derives from a human donor in a cohort sampled during active COVID-19. This chain joins TRBV11-3 to TRBJ1-2; the D gene is unclear. Specimen: peripheral blood. The DNA sequence is as follows: TGTGCCAGCAGCTTAGCGCAGAACGCTAACTATGGCTACACCTTC. Its product reads: CASSLAQNANYGYTF.